These 4 T cell receptor beta chains share one sample of origin, sequenced in a study of CD8+CD57+ T cells in acquired aplastic anemia. TCR beta VDJ and CDR3 profiling used genomic DNA as template. TCRdb called the reads again in MiXCR, with one record for every CDR3 protein. The sample consists of about 250,000 distinct CDR3 sequences, around 46% of them appearing once. An expansion of CD8+CD57+ cells by flow cytometry had been shown in patients chosen for sequencing. The specimen was sorted CD4+, CD8+, or CD8+CD57+ T cells (not recorded which) from PBMCs. These receptors were taken from a human donor with aplastic anemia.

The V gene is TRBV12-3 or TRBV12-4, the J gene TRBJ2-1; 9 positions match TRBD2. The V gene end was trimmed by 5 bases and the J gene end by 8 bases; junction bases not matched to a gene: 10. The CDR3 runs to 15 residues. This chain's CDR3 is CASSTFAGGDYEQFF. CDR3 bases: TGTGCCAGCAGTACCTTCGCGGGGGGGGACTATGAGCAGTTCTTC.

This clonotype appeared many times. This chain uses TRBV7-9 with TRBJ2-5, with 7 bases fitting TRBD2. The CDR3 totals 16 residues. V was clipped by 2 bases and J by 4 bases; unmatched bases: 10. The V gene's germline CDR1 is SEHNR and CDR2 FQNEAQ (reference sequence). The CDR3: CASSLSLAGDIETQYF. The CDR3 DNA is TGTGCCAGCAGCTTATCCTTGGCGGGAGATATAGAGACCCAGTACTTC. Supplemented by reference TRBV7-9 and TRBJ2-5, the full variable domain reads DTGVSQNPRHKITKRGQNVTFRCDPISEHNRLYWYRQTLGQGPEFLTYFQNEAQLEKSRLLSDRFSAERPKGSFSTLEIQRTEQGDSAMYLCASSLSLAGDIETQYFGPGTRLLVL.

The chain combines TRBV19 with TRBJ1-1; a weak D match, TRBD1 (5 bases). Germline V gives CDR1 LNHDA, CDR2 SQIVND (reference sequence). CDR3 length equals 16 residues. Deletions cut 9 bases from V and 0 bases from J, with 20 bases between. The CDR3 nucleotides read TGTGCCAGCAGTTTCTGGTCAGGGACTCTGAACACTGAAGCTTTCTTT. Protein product: CASSFWSGTLNTEAFF. Full variable domain (remainder filled in from reference TRBV19 and TRBJ1-1): DGGITQSPKYLFRKEGQNVTLSCEQNLNHDAMYWYRQDPGQGLRLIYYSQIVNDFQKGDIAEGYSVSREKKESFPLTVTSAQKNPTAFYLCASSFWSGTLNTEAFFGQGTRLTVV.

The V gene is TRBV9, the J gene TRBJ1-2, with TRBD1 identical over 7 bases. This CDR3 comprises 15 residues. V trimming: 0 bases; J trimming: 6 bases; junction bases outside the gene matches: 8. Per germline, CDR1 SGDLS and CDR2 YYNGEE. CDR3 in DNA: TGTGCCAGCAGCGTAGAGGGGGCAGGGGAGGATGGCTACACCTTC. Amino acid sequence: CASSVEGAGEDGYTF.